This T cell receptor (beta chain) emerged from a study of CD8 T cells in ankylosing spondylitis. Findings and limits, study-wide: Relatively rare in peripheral blood, disease-linked clones were also CD8+. Roughly eight highly homologous variants made up a TCR beta motif that seemed to typify ankylosing spondylitis blood. Some of these motif variants have turned up before, in reports on reactive arthritis synovial fluid and blood.

As the method for making TCR beta libraries, quantitative 5'-RACE with molecular barcodes was used. TCRdb passed the 5' RACE reads through MiXCR, listing each CDR3 protein once. Of hundreds of thousands of distinct CDR3 sequences listed, 12% are singletons. About this clonotype itself: Its antigen is not known.

Trimming stripped 6 bases from V and 4 bases from J, with 17 bases between. The CDR3 runs 15 residues. The V gene's germline CDR1 is SGHNT and CDR2 YENEEA. Sequenced sample: blood, either unsorted or a sorted T cell fraction (not recorded which). The chain employs TRBV11-3 and TRBJ2-3; D tentatively fits TRBD1 or TRBD2 (5 bases each). The receptor's source is a male donor with ankylosing spondylitis. The CDR3 DNA sequence: TGTGCCAGCAGTCGGGGCCCCTCGGTCGCAGATACGCAGTATTTT. Translated, it gives CASSRGPSVADTQYF. The complete variable domain, with remaining parts taken from reference TRBV11-3 and TRBJ2-3, reads EAGVVQSPRYKIIEKKQPVAFWCNPISGHNTLYWYLQNLGQGPELLIRYENEEAVDDSQLPKDRFSAERLKGVDSTLKIQPAELGDSAVYLCASSRGPSVADTQYFGPGTRLTVL.